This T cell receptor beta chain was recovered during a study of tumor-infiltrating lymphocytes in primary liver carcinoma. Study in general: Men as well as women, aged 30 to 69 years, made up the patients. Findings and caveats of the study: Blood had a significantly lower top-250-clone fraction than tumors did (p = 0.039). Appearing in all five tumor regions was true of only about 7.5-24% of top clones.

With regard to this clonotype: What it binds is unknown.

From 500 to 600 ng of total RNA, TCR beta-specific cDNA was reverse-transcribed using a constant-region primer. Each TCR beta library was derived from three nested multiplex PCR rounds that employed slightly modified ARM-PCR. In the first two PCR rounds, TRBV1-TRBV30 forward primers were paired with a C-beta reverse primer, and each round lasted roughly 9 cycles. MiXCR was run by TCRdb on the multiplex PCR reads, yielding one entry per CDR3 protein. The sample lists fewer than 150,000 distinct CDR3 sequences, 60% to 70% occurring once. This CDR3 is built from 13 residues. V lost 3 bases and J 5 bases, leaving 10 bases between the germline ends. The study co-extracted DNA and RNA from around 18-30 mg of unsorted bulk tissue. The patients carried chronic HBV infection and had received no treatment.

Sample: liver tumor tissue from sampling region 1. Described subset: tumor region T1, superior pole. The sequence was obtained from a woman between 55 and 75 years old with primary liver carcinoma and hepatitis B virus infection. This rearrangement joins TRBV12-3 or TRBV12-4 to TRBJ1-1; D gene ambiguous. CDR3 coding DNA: TGTGCCAGCAGTTTGACCTCCGGAACTGAAGCTTTCTTT. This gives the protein CASSLTSGTEAFF.